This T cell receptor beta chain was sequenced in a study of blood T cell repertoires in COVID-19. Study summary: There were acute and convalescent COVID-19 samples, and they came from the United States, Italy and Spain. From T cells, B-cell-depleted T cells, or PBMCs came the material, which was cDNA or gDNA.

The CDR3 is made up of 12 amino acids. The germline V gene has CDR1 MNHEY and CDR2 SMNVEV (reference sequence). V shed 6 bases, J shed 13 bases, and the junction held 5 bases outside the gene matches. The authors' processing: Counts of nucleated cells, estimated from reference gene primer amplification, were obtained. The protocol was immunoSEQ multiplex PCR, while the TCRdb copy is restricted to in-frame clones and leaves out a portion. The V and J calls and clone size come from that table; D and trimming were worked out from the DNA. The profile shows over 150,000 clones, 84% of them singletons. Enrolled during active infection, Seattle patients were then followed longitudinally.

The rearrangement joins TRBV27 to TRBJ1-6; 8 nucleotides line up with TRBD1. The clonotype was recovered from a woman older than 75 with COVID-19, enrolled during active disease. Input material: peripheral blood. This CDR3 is CASSPQGGPLHF. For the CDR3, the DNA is TGTGCCAGCAGCCCACAGGGGGGGCCCCTCCACTTT.